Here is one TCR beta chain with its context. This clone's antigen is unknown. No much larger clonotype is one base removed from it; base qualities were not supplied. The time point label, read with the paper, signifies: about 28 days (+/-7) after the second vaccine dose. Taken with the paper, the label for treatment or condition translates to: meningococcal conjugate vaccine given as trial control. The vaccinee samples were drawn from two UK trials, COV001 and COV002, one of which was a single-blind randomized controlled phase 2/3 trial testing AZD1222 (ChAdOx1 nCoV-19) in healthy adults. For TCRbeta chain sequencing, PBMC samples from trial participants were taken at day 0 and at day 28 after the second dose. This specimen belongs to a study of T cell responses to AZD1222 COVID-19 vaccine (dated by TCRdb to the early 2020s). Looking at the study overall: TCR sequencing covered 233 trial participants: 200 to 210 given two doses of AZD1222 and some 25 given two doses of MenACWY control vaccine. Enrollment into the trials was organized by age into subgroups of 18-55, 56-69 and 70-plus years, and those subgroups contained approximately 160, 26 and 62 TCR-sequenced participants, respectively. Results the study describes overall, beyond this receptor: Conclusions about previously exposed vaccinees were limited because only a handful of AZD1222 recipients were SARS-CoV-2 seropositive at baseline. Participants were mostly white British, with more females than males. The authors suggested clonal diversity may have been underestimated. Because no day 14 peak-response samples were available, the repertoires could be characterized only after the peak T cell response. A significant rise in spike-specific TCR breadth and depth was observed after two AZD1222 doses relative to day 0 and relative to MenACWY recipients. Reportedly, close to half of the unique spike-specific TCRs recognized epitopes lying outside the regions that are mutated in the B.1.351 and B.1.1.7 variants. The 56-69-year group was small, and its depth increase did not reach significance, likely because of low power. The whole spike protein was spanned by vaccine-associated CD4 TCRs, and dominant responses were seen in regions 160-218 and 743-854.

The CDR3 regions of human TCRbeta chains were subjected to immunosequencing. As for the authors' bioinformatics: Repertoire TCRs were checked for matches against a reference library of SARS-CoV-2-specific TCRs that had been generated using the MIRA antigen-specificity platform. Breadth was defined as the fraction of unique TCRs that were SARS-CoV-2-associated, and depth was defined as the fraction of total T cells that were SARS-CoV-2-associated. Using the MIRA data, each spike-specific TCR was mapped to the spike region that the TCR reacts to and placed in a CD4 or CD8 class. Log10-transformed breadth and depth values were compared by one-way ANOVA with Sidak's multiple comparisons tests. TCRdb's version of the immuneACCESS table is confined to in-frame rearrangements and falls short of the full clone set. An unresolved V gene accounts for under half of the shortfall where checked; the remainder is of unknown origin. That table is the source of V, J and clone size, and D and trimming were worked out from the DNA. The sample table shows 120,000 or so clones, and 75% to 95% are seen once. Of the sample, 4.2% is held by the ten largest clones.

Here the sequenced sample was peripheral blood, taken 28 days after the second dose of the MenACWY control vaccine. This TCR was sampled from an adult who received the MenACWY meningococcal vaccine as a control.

The CDR3 corresponds to CASRETGSYEQYF. The sequence in DNA is TGTGCCAGTAGGGAGACAGGATCCTACGAGCAGTACTTC. The rearranged segments are TRBV19 and TRBJ2-7; TRBD1 is a possible D gene, resting on 6 matching bases. V is clipped by 6 bases and J by 1 base, and the sequence between their germline boundaries is 10 bases long. The germline V gene encodes CDR1 LNHDA and CDR2 SQIVND (reference sequence). The CDR3 runs 13 amino acids, cysteine and phenylalanine included. Only the CDR3 part of the read is kept: 39 bases, read in frame from the first base.